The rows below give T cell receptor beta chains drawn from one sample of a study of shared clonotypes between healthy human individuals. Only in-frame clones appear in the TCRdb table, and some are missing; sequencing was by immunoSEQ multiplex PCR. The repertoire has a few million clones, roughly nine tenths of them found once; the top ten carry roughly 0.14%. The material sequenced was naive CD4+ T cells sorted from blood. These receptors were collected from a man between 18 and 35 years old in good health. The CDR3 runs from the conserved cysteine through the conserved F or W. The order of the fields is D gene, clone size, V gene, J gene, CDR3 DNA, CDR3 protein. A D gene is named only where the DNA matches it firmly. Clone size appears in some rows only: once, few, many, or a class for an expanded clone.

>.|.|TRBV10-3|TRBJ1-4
TGTGCCATCAGTGAGTCCGAGGGGGTCGGTGAAAAACTGTTTTTT
CAISESEGVGEKLFF
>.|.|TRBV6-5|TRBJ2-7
TGTGCCAGCAGCCGTCGTAAACAGGACCCCTCCGAGCAGTACTTC
CASSRRKQDPSEQYF
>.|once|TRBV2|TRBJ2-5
TGTGCCAGCAGTGGCCAGGGAGTGGAGACCCAGTACTTC
CASSGQGVETQYF
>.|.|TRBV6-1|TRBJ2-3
TGTGCCAGCAGTCCCACCTCGGGACTGTATACGCAGTATTTT
CASSPTSGLYTQYF
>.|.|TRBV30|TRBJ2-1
TGTGCCTGGAGTGTAGACACCTACAATGAGCAGTTCTTC
CAWSVDTYNEQFF
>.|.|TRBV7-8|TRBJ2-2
TGTGCCAGCAGCTTAGCAGCTTTCCGGGTGACCGGGGAGCTGTTTTTT
CASSLAAFRVTGELFF
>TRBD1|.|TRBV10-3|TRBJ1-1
TGTGCCATCAGGGGGACAGGGGGCGAAGGAAGCACTGAAGCTTTCTTT
CAIRGTGGEGSTEAFF
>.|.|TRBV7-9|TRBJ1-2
TGTGCCAGCAGCTACGGTCAGAACTATGGCTACACCTTC
CASSYGQNYGYTF
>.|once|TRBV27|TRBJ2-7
TGTGCCAGCAGTCCAAGATCGAGGCCCTCCTACGAGCAGTACTTC
CASSPRSRPSYEQYF
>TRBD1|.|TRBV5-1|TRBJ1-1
TGCGCCAGCAGCTCGGGACAGGGAAGTAACACTGAAGCTTTCTTT
CASSSGQGSNTEAFF
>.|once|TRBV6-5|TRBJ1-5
TGTGCCAGCAGGGGGAGTCCGGGTCAGCCCCAGCATTTT
CASRGSPGQPQHF
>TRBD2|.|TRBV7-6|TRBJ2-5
TGTGCCAGCAGCTCTTCCGACGCGGGAGGTCGAGACCAGTACTTC
CASSSSDAGGRDQYF
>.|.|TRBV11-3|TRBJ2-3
TGTGCCAGCAGCCGCGGCCCACTAGATACGCAGTATTTT
CASSRGPLDTQYF
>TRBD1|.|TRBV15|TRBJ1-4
TGTGCCACCAGCGGTCGACAGGGGGCAGGAGAAAAACTGTTTTTT
CATSGRQGAGEKLFF
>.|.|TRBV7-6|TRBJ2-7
TGTGCCAGCAGCCAGCTCCAGCCCTACGAGCAGTACTTC
CASSQLQPYEQYF
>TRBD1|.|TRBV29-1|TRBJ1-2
TGCAGCGTAGATAGGGGGCTTGGCGACTATGGCTACACCTTC
CSVDRGLGDYGYTF
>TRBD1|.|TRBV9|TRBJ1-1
TGTGCCAGCAGCCCTAGACAGGGCATGAACACTGAAGCTTTCTTT
CASSPRQGMNTEAFF
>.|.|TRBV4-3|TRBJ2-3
TGCGCCAGCAGCCAAGGTTGGGGGAGCACAGATACGCAGTATTTT
CASSQGWGSTDTQYF
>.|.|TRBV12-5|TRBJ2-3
TGTGCTAGTCGGTTAGGGACAAACACAGATACGCAGTATTTT
CASRLGTNTDTQYF
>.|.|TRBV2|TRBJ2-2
TGTGCCAGCATCGAAAGTGAGGGGGTTGGGGAGCTGTTTTTT
CASIESEGVGELFF
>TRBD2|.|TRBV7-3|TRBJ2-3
TGTGCCAGCAGCTTCGGCTCGGGGGGGCCAGATACGCAGTATTTT
CASSFGSGGPDTQYF
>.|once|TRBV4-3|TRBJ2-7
TGCGCCAGCAGCCAAGATTCGATAGGGGACTACGAGCAGTACTTC
CASSQDSIGDYEQYF
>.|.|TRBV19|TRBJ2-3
TGTGCCAGTAGTTTCAGATCAGGGGATACGCAGTATTTT
CASSFRSGDTQYF
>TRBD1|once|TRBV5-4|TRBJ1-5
TGTGCCAGCAGCTTTGGGACAGGGGATCAGCCCCAGCATTTT
CASSFGTGDQPQHF
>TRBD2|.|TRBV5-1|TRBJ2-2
TGCGCCAGCAGCGCCCGGGGGGGGGCGGCGAACACCGGGGAGCTGTTTTTT
CASSARGGAANTGELFF
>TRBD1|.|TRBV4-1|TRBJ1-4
TGCGCCAGCAGTGTCCACCCCGGGACAGGGGGCGAAAAACTGTTTTTT
CASSVHPGTGGEKLFF
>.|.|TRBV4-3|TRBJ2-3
TGCGCCAGCAGCCTTGAATCGAGAGATACGCAGTATTTT
CASSLESRDTQYF
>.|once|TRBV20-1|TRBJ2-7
TGCAGTGCCGTCGAACGGAGGGAGCAGTACTTC
CSAVERREQYF
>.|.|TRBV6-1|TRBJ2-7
TGTGCCAGCAGTGCCACCCGGATCTCCTACGAGCAGTACTTC
CASSATRISYEQYF
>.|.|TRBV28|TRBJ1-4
TGTGCCAGCAGTTTATTAGGGGAAGCGACTAATGAAAAACTGTTTTTT
CASSLLGEATNEKLFF
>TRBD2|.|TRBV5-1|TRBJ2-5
TGCGCCAGCAGCATCGGACTAGCGGGGGGCCGATCACAAGAGACCCAGTACTTC
CASSIGLAGGRSQETQYF
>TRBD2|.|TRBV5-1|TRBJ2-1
TGCGCCAGCAGCTTGTTAGAGGCGGGGGGATCCTACAATGAGCAGTTCTTC
CASSLLEAGGSYNEQFF
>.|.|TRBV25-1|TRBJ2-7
TGTGCCAGCAGTGAAGTTGGGTCCTACGAGCAGTACTTC
CASSEVGSYEQYF
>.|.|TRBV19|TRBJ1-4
TGTGCCAGTAGTATCCCAGGAGCTAATGAAAAACTGTTTTTT
CASSIPGANEKLFF
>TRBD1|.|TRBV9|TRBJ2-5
TGTGCCAGCAGCGCGACAGGGAGCGAGACCCAGTACTTC
CASSATGSETQYF
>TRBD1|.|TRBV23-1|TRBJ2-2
TGCGCCAGCAGTCACCCGGGACAGCGGAACACCGGGGAGCTGTTTTTT
CASSHPGQRNTGELFF
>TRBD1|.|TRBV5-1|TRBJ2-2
TGCGCCAGCAGCCCCGGGACAGGGGGTAAAGAGAACACCGGGGAGCTGTTTTTT
CASSPGTGGKENTGELFF
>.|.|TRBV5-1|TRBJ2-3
TGCGCCAGCAGCTTGGATCCAGAGAGGACAGATACGCAGTATTTT
CASSLDPERTDTQYF
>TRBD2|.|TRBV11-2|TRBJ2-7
TGTGCCAGCAGGGTCTTAGCGGGAGGGCCCTACGAGCAGTACTTC
CASRVLAGGPYEQYF
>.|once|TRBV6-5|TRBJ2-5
TGTGCCAGCAGTTACTCGGGAGGTACAGGGACCCAGTACTTC
CASSYSGGTGTQYF